The 31 T cell receptor beta chains below come from one sample, sequenced in a study of T cells in Graves' hyperthyroidism and ophthalmopathy (dated by TCRdb to about 2019). The library was generated by multiplex PCR. The listed sequencing device is Illumina HiSeq 2000. Amplification of TCR beta CDR3 regions was carried out from RNA transcripts. A first-round RT-PCR of the TCR CDR3 used the HTBI primer set with the Qiagen OneStep RT-PCR kit. TCRdb itself trimmed the public reads at Q25 with fastp, ran MiXCR and retained productive beta chains. Rows matching on CDR3 protein sequence are summarized as one entry with the most common DNA and genes. The sample table holds 600,000 to 650,000 distinct CDR3 sequences, of which roughly 20% were seen once. The ten biggest clones cover under 35% of the sample. The sequencing input was blood. All receptors derive from a man aged 25-40 years with Graves' ophthalmopathy.

Many counts were recorded for this clonotype. The chain carries TRBV28 and TRBJ2-2; 11 bases line up with TRBD1. Unmatched junction bases numbered 7, after V lost 6 bases and J lost 7 bases. Germline CDR1 MDHEN, CDR2 SYDVKM. This CDR3 is built from 15 residues. Written as DNA, the CDR3 is TGTGCCAGCAGCCCGGGACAGGGGGATGTCGGGGAGCTGTTTTTT. This translates into CASSPGQGDVGELFF. Full variable domain (outside the CDR3, taken from reference TRBV28 and TRBJ2-2): DVKVTQSSRYLVKRTGEKVFLECVQDMDHENMFWYRQDPGLGLRLIYFSYDVKMKEKGDIPEGYSVSREKKERFSLILESASTNQTSMYLCASSPGQGDVGELFFGEGSRLTVL.

This clonotype has more than one count but fewer than ten. V gene TRBV6-1 combines with J gene TRBJ2-2; a possible D gene is TRBD2 (5 bases). In germline, CDR1 is MNHNS, CDR2 SASEGT. The ends were cut back, 5 bases at V and 6 bases at J, with 22 bases in the middle. CDR3 length equals 17 residues. CDR3 loop: CASSSRLFREPSGELFF. CDR3 sequence (DNA): TGTGCCAGCAGTAGCCGGCTTTTTCGGGAACCCTCCGGGGAGCTGTTTTTT.

This clonotype was seen only a few times. The chain employs TRBV16 and TRBJ2-2; possibly TRBD2 for D (5 bases). Trimming took 3 bases from V and 8 from J, leaving 10 bases between them. CDR1 and CDR2 (germline): KGHSY, FQNENV. This CDR3 region has 13 residues. The CDR3 is CASSHGAAGELFF. CDR3 nucleotides: TGTGCCAGCAGCCATGGAGCGGCGGGGGAGCTGTTTTTT.

The rearrangement uses TRBV3-1 and TRBJ1-5; 7 nucleotides line up with TRBD1. J lost 3 bases, V lost 4 bases, and 6 bases had no gene match. The CDR3 sequence is 15 residues long. CDR1 and CDR2 from the germline V gene are LGHDT and YNNKEL (reference sequence). CDR3 nucleotide sequence: TGTGCCAGCAGCCGGGCCGGGACAGACAATCAGCCCCAGCATTTT. This gives the protein CASSRAGTDNQPQHF.

This clonotype was seen ten or more times. This sequence joins TRBV20-1 and TRBJ2-3; possibly TRBD2 for D (7 bases). V lost 3 bases and J 5 bases, leaving 18 bases between the germline ends. Germline values: CDR1 DFQATT, CDR2 SNEGSKA (reference sequence). The CDR3 length is 15 residues. As DNA, the CDR3 is TGCAGTGCTAGTCAAGGGGGAGGGCCGAAAGATACGCAGTATTTT. This translates into CSASQGGGPKDTQYF.

This chain links TRBV6-1 with TRBJ1-2; 7 bases align to TRBD1. This CDR3 has 13 amino acids. Germline CDR1 is MNHNS and CDR2 is SASEGT. Unmatched junction bases numbered 5, after V lost 4 bases and J lost 6 bases. In DNA, the CDR3 is TGTGCCAGCAGTGGGCAGGGGGATCATGGCTACACCTTC. Protein product: CASSGQGDHGYTF.

This clonotype came up a few times. This chain joins TRBV6-2 or TRBV6-3 and TRBJ2-2; 8 nucleotides agree with TRBD2. CDR3 length: 16 amino acids. Germline-derived CDR1 and CDR2 are MNHEY and SVGEGT. V lost 2 bases to trimming and J lost 3 bases; unmatched junction nucleotides: 5. In DNA form, the CDR3 reads TGTGCCAGCAGTTACGCGGGAGGTAGGGACACCGGGGAGCTGTTTTTT. Protein product: CASSYAGGRDTGELFF.

This clonotype came up many times. The chain uses TRBV27 and TRBJ2-7, with 10 positions matching TRBD2. This CDR3 is 14 amino acids long. J gave up 3 bases and V 3 bases, and 2 bases lay outside the gene matches. Germline V lookup: CDR1 MNHEY, CDR2 SMNVEV (reference sequence). The CDR3 loop is CASSLASGSYEQYF. The CDR3 nucleotides read TGTGCCAGCAGTTTGGCTAGCGGGAGCTACGAGCAGTACTTC.

The chain joins TRBV29-1 to TRBJ1-2; D call uncertain. From germline, CDR1 is SQVTM and CDR2 ANQGSEA. CDR3 length equals 12 residues. V was cut by 2 bases and J by 3 bases, with 7 bases left in between. CDR3 region: CSVEFRDYGYTF. The DNA of the CDR3 is TGCAGCGTTGAATTCCGGGACTATGGCTACACCTTC.

The J gene is TRBJ2-1, the V gene TRBV25-1, with 11 bases lining up with TRBD2. With 6 bases clipped from V and 6 bases from J, the junction kept 4 bases outside the gene matches. Germline CDR1 MGHDK, CDR2 SYGVNS. The CDR3 sequence is 14 residues long. This CDR3 is CASRLSGGGNEQFF. The CDR3 nucleotides are TGTGCCAGCAGGCTTAGCGGGGGGGGCAATGAGCAGTTCTTC.

This clonotype showed up just a few times. This chain joins TRBV28 and TRBJ1-3; D not certain. CDR3 length: 14 residues. The germline gives CDR1 MDHEN, CDR2 SYDVKM. V dropped 6 bases and J dropped 0 bases, with 9 bases sitting between them. CDR3 coding DNA: TGTGCCAGCAGCTCTTATTCCTCTGGAAACACCATATATTTT. This codes for CASSSYSSGNTIYF.

This clonotype was observed many times. V and J are TRBV11-2 and TRBJ2-3; TRBD1 matches 7 bases. Germline values: CDR1 SGHAT, CDR2 FQNNGV. Trimming at V came to 3 bases and at J to 2 bases, leaving 5 bases not matched to a gene. This CDR3 contains 15 residues. CDR3 region: CASSLGQIDTDTQYF. The CDR3, as DNA: TGTGCCAGCAGCTTGGGACAGATAGACACAGATACGCAGTATTTT.

The CDR3 region is CASSQQSTGGHSSYEQYF. The CDR3 DNA sequence: TGCGCCAGCAGCCAACAATCGACAGGGGGGCACAGCTCCTACGAGCAGTACTTC. This chain links TRBV4-1 with TRBJ2-7, with TRBD1 identical over 9 bases. From germline, CDR1 is MGHRA and CDR2 YSYEKL. This CDR3 comprises 18 residues. After removal of 2 bases from V and 0 bases from J, the junction contained 11 bases not matched to a gene.

This clonotype was seen at least ten times. V is TRBV2 and J is TRBJ1-1; unclear D gene. V was clipped by 9 bases and J by 1 base, with 12 bases between them. This CDR3 has 13 amino acids. Germline V gives CDR1 SNHLY, CDR2 FYNNEI. The CDR3: CASLGQWNTEAFF. As DNA, the CDR3 is TGTGCCAGTCTGGGTCAATGGAACACTGAAGCTTTCTTT.

This clonotype turned up a few times. The V call is TRBV3-1, the J call TRBJ1-2; tentative D call: TRBD1 (6 bases). The V and J ends lost 5 bases and 3 bases respectively, with 7 bases between them. The germline V gene has CDR1 LGHDT and CDR2 YNNKEL (reference sequence). The CDR3 is 12 amino acids. The CDR3 DNA is TGTGCCAGCAGCGAGGGGGACTATGGCTACACCTTC. Its translation is CASSEGDYGYTF. The variable domain in full, completed from reference TRBV3-1 and TRBJ1-2, reads DTAVSQTPKYLVTQMGNDKSIKCEQNLGHDTMYWYKQDSKKFLKIMFSYNNKELIINETVPNRFSPKSPDKAHLNLHINSLELGDSAVYFCASSEGDYGYTFGSGTRLTVV.

In its sample, this clonotype was seen many times. J is TRBJ1-4 and V is TRBV11-2; D is uncertain. Trimming removed 0 bases at V and 8 bases at J, with 7 bases between. The CDR3 totals 13 residues. Per germline, CDR1 SGHAT and CDR2 FQNNGV. The chain's CDR3 is CASSLENREKLFF. The CDR3 region has the DNA TGTGCCAGCAGCTTAGAAAACCGAGAAAAACTGTTTTTT.

With regard to this clonotype: This may arise from a read error, as a much more abundant clone is one base away. This CDR3 is CASNYAAGGPYNEQFF. The CDR3 nucleotides read TGTGCCAGCAATTACGCAGCGGGAGGGCCCTACAATGAGCAGTTCTTC. V gene TRBV6-9 combines with J gene TRBJ2-1, with 10 bases fitting TRBD2. J gave up 2 bases and V 7 bases, and 8 bases lay outside the gene matches. This CDR3 contains 16 residues. Germline V gives CDR1 MNHGY, CDR2 SVAAGI.

This clonotype showed up just a few times. The rearrangement joins TRBV14 to TRBJ2-5, with 10 bases matching TRBD2. The CDR3 loop spans 15 amino acids. J gave up 4 bases and V 1 base, and 3 bases lay outside the gene matches. Per germline, CDR1 SGHDN and CDR2 FVKESK. CDR3 protein: CASSQASGSGETQYF. Here the CDR3 DNA reads TGTGCCAGCAGCCAAGCTAGCGGGAGCGGAGAGACCCAGTACTTC. Full variable domain (outside the CDR3, taken from reference TRBV14 and TRBJ2-5): EAGVTQFPSHSVIEKGQTVTLRCDPISGHDNLYWYRRVMGKEIKFLLHFVKESKQDESGMPNNRFLAERTGGTYSTLKVQPAELEDSGVYFCASSQASGSGETQYFGPGTRLLVL.

The V call is TRBV11-2, the J call TRBJ2-7; D call uncertain. Germline CDR1 is SGHAT and CDR2 is FQNNGV. The CDR3 is made up of 16 amino acids. The ends were cut back, 1 base at V and 0 bases at J, with 13 bases in the middle. The CDR3: CASSLGGSLSSYEQYF. For the CDR3, the DNA is TGTGCCAGCAGCTTAGGAGGCTCCTTAAGCTCCTACGAGCAGTACTTC.

As DNA, the CDR3 is TGTGCCAGCAGGAATAGCGGGAGATACACCGGGGAGCTGTTTTTT. Translating gives CASRNSGRYTGELFF. The chain combines TRBV12-3 or TRBV12-4 with TRBJ2-2, with 9 bases matching TRBD2. The CDR3 consists of 15 residues. Germline trimming cut 6 bases from V and 3 bases from J; bases unmatched to any gene: 5.

The rearrangement links TRBV20-1 to TRBJ2-1; TRBD1 or TRBD2 may be the D gene (5 bases each). The CDR3 runs 14 residues. Germline V gene lookup returns CDR1 DFQATT and CDR2 SNEGSKA (reference sequence). The V gene lost 2 bases and the J gene lost 0 bases, with 8 bases spanning the gap. The chain's CDR3 is CSARWGNSYNEQFF. The CDR3 nucleotides read TGCAGTGCTAGATGGGGGAACTCCTACAATGAGCAGTTCTTC.

On this clonotype itself: Since a much larger clone is just one base distant, this may be a read error. This rearrangement joins TRBV2 to TRBJ1-5, with unresolved D. Germline CDR1 is SNHLY and CDR2 is FYNNEI. CDR3 length: 13 amino acids. The CDR3 is CASSAGEGQSQHF. CDR3 nucleotide sequence: TGTGCCAGCAGTGCTGGGGAGGGTCAGTCCCAGCATTTT.

This clonotype turned up a few times. The junction and the germline gene differ at one end; a read error may be behind it. The chain recombines TRBV29-1 with TRBJ2-1, with 11 bases lining up with TRBD2. CDR3 length: 13 amino acids. The V gene's germline CDR1 is SQVTM and CDR2 ANQGSEA. This CDR3 is CSVFSGRGYEQSF. CDR3 bases: TGCAGCGTTTTTAGCGGGAGGGGCTATGAGCAGTCCTTC.

J is TRBJ2-4 and V is TRBV5-4; 8 bases line up with TRBD1. V trimming: 0 bases; J trimming: 1 base; junction bases outside the gene matches: 6. Germline V gene data show CDR1 as SGHNT and CDR2 as YYREEE (reference sequence). The CDR3 contains 17 residues. CDR3 bases: TGTGCCAGCAGCTTGGGGGTCCAGGGGGCTGCCAAAAACATTCAGTACTTC. Its translation is CASSLGVQGAAKNIQYF.

Many counts were recorded for this clonotype. The chain is built from TRBV28 and TRBJ1-1; the match to TRBD1 covers 7 bases. The CDR3 is 14 amino acids. The germline CDR1 and CDR2 sequences are MDHEN and SYDVKM. J was trimmed by 4 bases and V by 4 bases; bases with no gene match: 6. As DNA, the CDR3 is TGTGCCAGCAGTTCACAGGGGAGGGTCACTGAAGCTTTCTTT. It encodes CASSSQGRVTEAFF.

The genes are TRBV14 and TRBJ2-7; 10 bases are a match to TRBD1. Germline values: CDR1 SGHDN, CDR2 FVKESK. The CDR3 contains 15 residues. J lost 4 bases, V lost 2 bases, and 5 bases had no gene match. The CDR3 DNA sequence: TGTGCCAGCAGCCAAACAGGACAGGGGGGTTACGAGCAGTACTTC. It codes for CASSQTGQGGYEQYF.

This clonotype was seen only a few times. The chain combines TRBV7-9 with TRBJ2-2, with 9 bases fitting TRBD1. With V trimmed by 4 bases and J by 1 base, 4 bases remained unmatched. The CDR3 runs to 16 residues. CDR1 SEHNR and CDR2 FQNEAQ come from the germline V gene (reference sequence). This CDR3 is CASSSPGQGNTGELFF. CDR3 sequence (DNA): TGTGCCAGCAGCTCCCCGGGACAGGGGAACACCGGGGAGCTGTTTTTT.

This clonotype was picked up a small number of times. This sequence joins TRBV20-1 and TRBJ2-3, with no clear D. This CDR3 has 13 amino acids. Germline CDR1 DFQATT, CDR2 SNEGSKA (reference sequence). Between the trimmed V and J ends, which lost 5 bases and 2 bases, there was a span of 11 bases. CDR3 coding DNA: TGCAGTGCTTTCTCAAGCGCCACAGATACGCAGTATTTT. Translated, it gives CSAFSSATDTQYF.

The chain joins TRBV5-1 to TRBJ1-1; 8 bases match TRBD1. The germline gives CDR1 SGHRS, CDR2 YFSETQ. CDR3 size: 14 residues. V shed 4 bases and J 4 bases; nucleotides not matched to a gene: 6. As DNA, the CDR3 is TGCGCCAGCAGCCGGACAGGGAAAGGCACTGAAGCTTTCTTT. Protein product: CASSRTGKGTEAFF.

This clonotype was counted between two and nine times. This CDR3 is CASSFGAGVRYEQYF. The DNA for the CDR3 is TGTGCCAGCAGCTTCGGGGCGGGGGTTAGGTACGAGCAGTACTTC. V and J are TRBV7-9 and TRBJ2-7, with TRBD2 matching 7 bases. With 3 bases clipped from V and 4 bases from J, the junction kept 9 bases outside the gene matches. Germline loops: CDR1 SEHNR, CDR2 FQNEAQ (reference sequence). The CDR3 runs 15 residues.

The rearrangement joins TRBV7-3 to TRBJ2-3; 8 bases align to TRBD2. Germline values: CDR1 SGHTA, CDR2 FQGTGA. The CDR3 contains 16 residues. J lost 2 bases, V lost 5 bases, and 9 bases had no gene match. CDR3 region: CASSPQAGVTTDTQYF. CDR3 coding DNA: TGTGCCAGCAGCCCCCAAGCGGGAGTGACCACAGATACGCAGTATTTT.